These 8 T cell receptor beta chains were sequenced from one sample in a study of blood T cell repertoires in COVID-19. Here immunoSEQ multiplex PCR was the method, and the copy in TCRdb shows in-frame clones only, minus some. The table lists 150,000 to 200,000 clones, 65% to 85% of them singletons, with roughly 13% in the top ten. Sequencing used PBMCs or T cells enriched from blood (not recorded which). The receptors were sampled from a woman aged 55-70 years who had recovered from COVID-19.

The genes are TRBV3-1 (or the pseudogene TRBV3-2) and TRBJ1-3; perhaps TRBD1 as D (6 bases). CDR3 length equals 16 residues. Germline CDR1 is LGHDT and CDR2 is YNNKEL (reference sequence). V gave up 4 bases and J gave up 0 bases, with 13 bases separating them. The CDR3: CASSPGDARSGNTIYF. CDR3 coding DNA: TGTGCCAGCAGCCCAGGGGACGCCCGCTCTGGAAACACCATATATTTT.

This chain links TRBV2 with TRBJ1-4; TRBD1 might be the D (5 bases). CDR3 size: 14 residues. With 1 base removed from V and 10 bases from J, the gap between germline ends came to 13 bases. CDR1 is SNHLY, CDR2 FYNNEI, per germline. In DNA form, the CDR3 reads TGTGCCAGCAGTGAAGGGACCTCCGGGGGAAAACTGTTTTTT. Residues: CASSEGTSGGKLFF.

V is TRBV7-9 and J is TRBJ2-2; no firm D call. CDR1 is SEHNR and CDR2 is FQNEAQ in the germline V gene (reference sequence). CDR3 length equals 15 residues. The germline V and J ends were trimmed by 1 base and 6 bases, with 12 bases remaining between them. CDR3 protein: CASSLVGHRPGELFF. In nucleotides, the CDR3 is TGTGCCAGCAGCTTAGTGGGTCACAGACCCGGGGAGCTGTTTTTT.

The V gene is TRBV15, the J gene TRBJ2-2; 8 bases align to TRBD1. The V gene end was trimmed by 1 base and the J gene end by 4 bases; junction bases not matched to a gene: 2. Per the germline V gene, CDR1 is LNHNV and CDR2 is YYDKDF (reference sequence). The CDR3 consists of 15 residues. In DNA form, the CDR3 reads TGTGCCACCAGCAGAGGGGACAGGATCACCGGGGAGCTGTTTTTT. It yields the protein CATSRGDRITGELFF.

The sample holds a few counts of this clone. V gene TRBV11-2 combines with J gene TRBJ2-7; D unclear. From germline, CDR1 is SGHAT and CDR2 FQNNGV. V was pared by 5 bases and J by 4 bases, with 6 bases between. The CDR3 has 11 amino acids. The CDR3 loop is CASSPSYEQYF. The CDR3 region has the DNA TGTGCCAGCAGCCCTAGTTACGAGCAGTACTTC.

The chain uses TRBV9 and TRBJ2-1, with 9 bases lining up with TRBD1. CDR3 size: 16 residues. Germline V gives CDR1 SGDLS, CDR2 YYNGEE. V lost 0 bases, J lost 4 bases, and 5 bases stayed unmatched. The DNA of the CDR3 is TGTGCCAGCAGCGTAGCTCTGGACAGGGGATACAATGAGCAGTTCTTC. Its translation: CASSVALDRGYNEQFF.

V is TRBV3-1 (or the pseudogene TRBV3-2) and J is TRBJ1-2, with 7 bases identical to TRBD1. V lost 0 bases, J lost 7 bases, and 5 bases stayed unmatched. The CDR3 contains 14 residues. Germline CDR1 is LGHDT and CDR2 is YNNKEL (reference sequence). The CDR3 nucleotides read TGTGCCAGCAGCCAAGACAACAGGGGAGGTGGCTACACCTTC. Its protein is CASSQDNRGGGYTF.

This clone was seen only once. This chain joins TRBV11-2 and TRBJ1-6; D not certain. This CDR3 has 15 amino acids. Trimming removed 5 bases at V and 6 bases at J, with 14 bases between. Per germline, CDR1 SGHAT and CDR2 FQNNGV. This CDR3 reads CASSKRADFNSPLHF. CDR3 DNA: TGTGCCAGCAGCAAACGGGCGGACTTTAATTCACCCCTCCACTTT.